This T cell receptor beta chain stems from a study of graft-versus-host responses after intestinal transplantation (dated by TCRdb to about 2021). Study-level background: The transplants that recipients got were multivisceral, liver-intestinal, or isolated intestinal. A peak of at least 4% donor T cells among recipient peripheral blood mononuclear cells was the definition used for donor T cell macrochimerism. Alloreactive clones were identified by sequencing pre-transplant mixed lymphocyte reaction products and comparing these products with unstimulated pre-transplant donor and recipient T cells. Every recipient was given anti-thymocyte globulin induction, followed by approximately 3 years of maintenance tacrolimus and steroids. A cohort of about two dozen intestinal transplant recipients, including one retransplant, was enrolled, and 3 patients lacking pretransplant specimens were excluded. After intestinal transplantation, graft-versus-host and host-versus-graft alloreactive T cell clones in the graft, circulation and bone marrow were tracked using bulk TCR-beta CDR3 sequencing. Samples from three later patients were sequenced in-house on an Illumina MiSeq with MiXCR processing rather than by the commercial service.

The sample's time point label is to be understood as: cells obtained before transplantation from donor or recipient. CD3+CD4+ and CD3+CD8+ populations were FACS-sorted from unstimulated pre-transplant donor and recipient cells taken from spleen or lymph nodes. The CDR3 contains 17 residues, cysteine and phenylalanine counted. This entry keeps only the CDR3 DNA: 51 bases, framed from base 1. Clipping removes 6 bases from V and 2 bases from J, with 15 as the unmatched junction base count. As encoded in the germline V gene, CDR1 is SNHLY while CDR2 is FYNNEI. On this clone itself: Its antigen has not been determined. No qualities accompany the bases; no much larger clone lies one base away.

On the study overall, not on this receptor specifically: Peak levels of circulating GvH clones were associated with declines in HvG clones early after transplant. In patients with donor T cell macrochimerism, the allografts had high GvH to HvG T cell clonal ratios. GvH clones turned up in recipient bone marrow, with some appearing earlier in ileal mucosa or blood, a pattern consistent with an intestinal mucosal origin. Conclusions were limited by the relatively low number and heterogeneity of intestinal transplant patients.

The protocol used for the library was the immunoSEQ multiplex PCR assay. For most patients, genomic DNA was isolated using the Qiagen DNeasy Blood and Tissue Kit and was shipped frozen to Adaptive Biotechnologies for TCR sequencing. High-throughput TCR-beta CDR3 sequencing of genomic DNA from most patients was performed by Adaptive Biotechnologies. From the authors' description of their analysis: TCR sequencing data were retrieved from Adaptive's ImmunoSEQ software for roughly 17 patients, whereas three other patients were processed with MiXCR and VDJtools. To correct CD4 versus CD8 sorting errors, any sequence found in both subsets at a frequency ratio below 5:1 was removed. CDR3 nucleotide sequences shared by donor and recipient were removed because the origin of these sequences could not be assigned. At least 2-fold expansion over unstimulated cells and a minimum CFSE-low frequency of 0.002% (template counts) or 0.001% (read counts) were required for clones to be classified as alloreactive. A clone was considered mappable if detected in the sequenced pre-transplant spleen, lymph node, or MLR CFSE-low populations of the donor or recipient. Cumulative frequency of alloreactive clones was calculated as a percentage of all sequences weighted by copy number. Drawn from immuneACCESS, this table holds only the in-frame rearrangements with V and J called that TCRdb kept. Clones are partly lost; checked studies trace under half to an unresolved V gene and leave the rest unexplained. The D gene and trimming were derived from the DNA, and the V and J assignments and clone size from that table. Within this sample are about 39,000 clones, with more than 85% of them counted one time only. The biggest ten clones account for approximately 20% of the sample.

The clonotype originates from a human donor who was the organ donor for an intestinal transplant. The chain joins TRBV2 to TRBJ2-5, and TRBD2 aligns with 7 junction nucleotides. The sequencing here drew on unstimulated CD8+ T cells sorted from spleen or lymph node cells, taken before transplant. The DNA is as follows: TGTGCCAGCAGAGCCCCCACTAGCGCCCCTTCGCAAGAGACCCAGTACTTC. Translated, it gives CASRAPTSAPSQETQYF. The reference TRBV2 and TRBJ2-5 proteins fill in what lies around the CDR3, so the full variable domain reads EPEVTQTPSHQVTQMGQEVILRCVPISNHLYFYWYRQILGQKVEFLVSFYNNEISEKSEIFDDQFSVERPDGSNFTLKIRSTKLEDSAMYFCASRAPTSAPSQETQYFGPGTRLLVL.